This record looks at one TCR beta chain sequence and its context. What it binds is not known. TCRdb itself ran the reads through MiXCR, one entry per CDR3 protein. Of under 300,000 distinct CDR3 sequences detected, approximately 13% appear once; the ten largest clones hold roughly 1.7%. This entry comes from a study of T cell repertoires in cytomegalovirus infection. Study background: Through public TCR beta signatures, both CMV infection and matching HLA type were indicated. Study outcomes and limitations: Predominance within the ex vivo response was attributable to HLA-C-restricted CMV-specific TCR beta clonotypes. Identification of carriers of CMV plus the relevant HLA was achieved through cumulative public TCR beta family frequency.

The TCR sequence derives from a human donor in good health (CMV status not recorded). Some clones in this sample may be carry-over from other donors' samples. What was sequenced was PBMCs.

CDR3: CAITLDRGSNTEAFF. The CDR3 DNA is TGTGCCATCACCTTGGACAGGGGGTCGAACACTGAAGCTTTCTTT. J is TRBJ1-1 and V is TRBV10-3; TRBD1 matches at 10 bases. J lost 1 base, V lost 7 bases, and 6 bases had no gene match. Germline V gene lookup returns CDR1 ENHRY and CDR2 SYGVKD. The CDR3 loop spans 15 amino acids.